The next 23 T cell receptor beta chains were all read from a single sample in a study of T cell changes during pregnancy in multiple sclerosis. Method: immunoSEQ multiplex PCR; TCRdb's copy keeps in-frame clones and lacks some. The data hold 21,000 or so clones, with about 90% observed a single time. This material consisted of CD8+ T cells from peripheral blood mononuclear cells, taken in the second trimester of pregnancy. These receptor sequences come from a female donor in good health, enrolled as a control in a pregnancy study.

This clone was found once. This sequence joins TRBV28 and TRBJ1-1; D is unresolved. The V and J ends lost 5 bases and 2 bases respectively, with 12 bases between them. There are 14 residues in the CDR3. Germline CDR1 MDHEN, CDR2 SYDVKM. CDR3 sequence reads: CASSHMPGNTEAFF. The CDR3 region has the DNA TGTGCCAGCAGTCACATGCCAGGAAACACTGAAGCTTTCTTT.

This rearrangement joins TRBV5-8 to TRBJ2-7; no firm D call. The CDR3 length is 10 residues. Germline V CDR1 and CDR2: SGHTS, YDEGEE. Trimming took off 4 bases at V and 4 bases at J, with 3 bases between the two ends. CDR3 residues: CASSAYEQYF. The CDR3 DNA follows: TGTGCCAGCAGCGCGTACGAGCAGTACTTC.

The chain carries TRBV27 and TRBJ1-1; D perhaps matches TRBD1 (5 bases). The CDR3 contains 18 residues. V was cut by 5 bases and J by 0 bases, with 22 bases left in between. Germline lookup yields CDR1 MNHEY and CDR2 SMNVEV (reference sequence). DNA of the CDR3: TGTGCCAGCAGTGCTTTTTTGCCGTTCGGGGGTTTGAACACTGAAGCTTTCTTT. Its translation: CASSAFLPFGGLNTEAFF.

CDR3 amino acids: CASSQSVGEYGYTF. As DNA, the CDR3 is TGTGCCAGCAGCCAAAGTGTCGGGGAGTATGGCTACACCTTC. The chain uses TRBV14 and TRBJ1-2; D is undetermined. The germline CDR1 and CDR2 sequences are SGHDN and FVKESK. Trimming stripped 2 bases from V and 5 bases from J, with 12 bases between. CDR3 size: 14 residues.

This clone appeared a single time. The chain carries TRBV4-3 and TRBJ2-7; 8 bases match TRBD2. This CDR3 contains 17 residues. Germline loops: CDR1 LGHNA, CDR2 YSLEER. The junction had 7 bases not matched to a gene; V was cut back by 0 bases and J by 0 bases. The CDR3 loop reads CASSQDVAGGPSYEQYF. DNA of the CDR3: TGCGCCAGCAGCCAAGATGTGGCGGGAGGTCCCTCCTACGAGCAGTACTTC.

The gene calls are TRBV27 and TRBJ2-7; the match to TRBD1 covers 7 bases. V lost 4 bases to trimming and J lost 2 bases; unmatched junction nucleotides: 11. The CDR3 consists of 16 residues. Germline lookup yields CDR1 MNHEY and CDR2 SMNVEV (reference sequence). The CDR3, as DNA: TGTGCCAGCAGTTCCTCCCCCCCCGGGACAGCCTACGAGCAGTACTTC. It codes for CASSSSPPGTAYEQYF.

The rearrangement uses TRBV6-4 and TRBJ2-3; D is undetermined. V was cut by 0 bases and J by 0 bases, with 7 bases left in between. This CDR3 has 15 residues. CDR1 is MRHNA and CDR2 is SNTAGT in the germline V gene. CDR3 region: CASSDSADSTDTQYF. CDR3 coding DNA: TGTGCCAGCAGTGACTCGGCGGATAGCACAGATACGCAGTATTTT.

V usage is TRBV10-3 and J usage is TRBJ2-7, with D possibly TRBD1 on 6 matching bases. Trimming cost V 8 bases and J 7 bases, with 15 bases left between them. This CDR3 has 12 residues. The V gene's germline CDR1 is ENHRY and CDR2 SYGVKD. The CDR3 sequence: CAIGTSPEEQYF. The CDR3 DNA reads TGTGCCATCGGGACATCTCCGGAAGAGCAGTACTTC.

CDR3 sequence: CASSFSWLGGSGSTGELFF. CDR3 coding DNA: TGTGCCAGCAGCTTCTCATGGCTCGGCGGGAGTGGTAGTACCGGGGAGCTGTTTTTT. The chain couples TRBV11-1 to TRBJ2-2, with 7 bases matching TRBD2. Germline CDR1 reads SGHAT; CDR2 reads FQDESV (reference sequence). V trimming: 3 bases; J trimming: 5 bases; junction bases outside the gene matches: 18. The length of the CDR3 is 19 residues.

The gene calls are TRBV6-1 and TRBJ2-7; D not certain. The V gene lost 8 bases and the J gene lost 1 base, with 12 bases spanning the gap. The CDR3 consists of 13 residues. Germline CDR1 is MNHNS and CDR2 is SASEGT. The CDR3 nucleotides are TGTGCCAGCTCGCTAGTAGGTTCCTACGAGCAGTACTTC. The encoded protein is CASSLVGSYEQYF.

The rearrangement joins TRBV11-3 to TRBJ2-2, with D hard to call. Per germline, CDR1 SGHNT and CDR2 YENEEA. This CDR3 comprises 15 residues. The V and J ends lost 2 bases and 0 bases respectively, with 7 bases between them. The CDR3 spells CASSLSRANTGELFF. CDR3 DNA sequence: TGTGCCAGCAGCTTATCTCGGGCGAACACCGGGGAGCTGTTTTTT.

This sequence joins TRBV27 and TRBJ2-1; 8 positions match TRBD1. V shed 2 bases, J shed 6 bases, and the junction held 9 bases outside the gene matches. Germline CDR1 reads MNHEY; CDR2 reads SMNVEV (reference sequence). The CDR3 length is 16 residues. The CDR3 region is CASSLVWDRRSNEQFF. The CDR3 nucleotides read TGTGCCAGCAGTTTAGTTTGGGACAGGCGGTCCAATGAGCAGTTCTTC.

The J gene is TRBJ1-4, the V gene TRBV10-2, with TRBD1 matching 7 bases. Looked up from germline, CDR1 is WSHSY and CDR2 is SAAADI. The CDR3 loop spans 16 amino acids. The ends lost 0 bases at V and 6 bases at J; junction bases unmatched: 7. CDR3 nucleotides: TGCGCCAGCAGTGAGTCGAATCAGGGGGTGGATGAAAAACTGTTTTTT. Protein: CASSESNQGVDEKLFF.

The genes are TRBV7-6 and TRBJ2-5; 9 bases align to TRBD2. The assigned J gene may be wrong: the sequence end matches TRBJ2-7 better. The CDR3 has 16 amino acids. Germline CDR1 is SGHVS and CDR2 is FNYEAQ. This CDR3 is CASSLEVAGDLYEQYF. The DNA of the CDR3 is TGTGCCAGCAGCTTAGAGGTAGCGGGGGACCTCTACGAGCAGTACTTC.

This clone was recorded a few times. The genes are TRBV6-1 and TRBJ2-7, with 9 bases lining up with TRBD2. CDR3 length: 15 amino acids. The ends lost 0 bases at V and 0 bases at J; junction bases unmatched: 0. The germline V gene encodes CDR1 MNHNS and CDR2 SASEGT. This chain's CDR3 is CASSEASGSSYEQYF. The CDR3 nucleotides are TGTGCCAGCAGTGAAGCTAGCGGGAGCTCCTACGAGCAGTACTTC.

The chain uses TRBV6-4 and TRBJ2-2; the D gene is possibly TRBD1 (6 bases). This CDR3 contains 16 residues. V was pared by 0 bases and J by 5 bases, with 13 bases between. CDR1 is MRHNA and CDR2 is SNTAGT in the germline V gene. CDR3 DNA sequence: TGTGCCAGCAGTGACTCGGCACAGGGAGAAACCGGGGAGCTGTTTTTT. Translated: CASSDSAQGETGELFF.

This clone was picked up one time. The rearrangement joins TRBV27 to TRBJ2-5; 10 bases fit TRBD2. The CDR3 runs 15 residues. Trimming took 5 bases from V and 4 from J; bases not matched to a gene: 7. CDR1 is MNHEY and CDR2 is SMNVEV in the germline V gene (reference sequence). The CDR3 DNA is TGTGCCAGCAGTCCATACCTAGCGGGAGTAGAGACCCAGTACTTC. Translation gives CASSPYLAGVETQYF.

The rearrangement uses TRBV27 and TRBJ1-2; D may be TRBD1 (5 bases). The germline CDR1 and CDR2 sequences are MNHEY and SMNVEV (reference sequence). This CDR3 comprises 15 residues. The ends were cut back, 5 bases at V and 8 bases at J, with 21 bases in the middle. CDR3 sequence reads: CASSPTSGQGMGYTF. CDR3 DNA: TGTGCCAGCAGTCCGACCTCCGGGCAGGGCATGGGCTACACCTTC.

A few counts support this clone. This chain uses TRBV29-1 with TRBJ1-1; a possible D gene is TRBD1 (5 bases). This CDR3 region has 14 residues. V dropped 4 bases and J dropped 1 base, with 13 bases sitting between them. Looked up from germline, CDR1 is SQVTM and CDR2 is ANQGSEA. The CDR3: CSVVVADRNTEAFF. In nucleotides, the CDR3 is TGCAGCGTTGTCGTGGCAGACAGGAACACTGAAGCTTTCTTT.

The chain carries TRBV5-6 and TRBJ2-7; 7 bases agree with TRBD1. The CDR3 is 13 residues long. The V gene end was trimmed by 4 bases and the J gene end by 3 bases; junction bases not matched to a gene: 4. CDR1 SGHDT and CDR2 YYEEEE come from the germline V gene. The CDR3 protein is CASSAGTDYEQYF. The CDR3 nucleotides are TGTGCCAGCAGCGCCGGGACAGACTACGAGCAGTACTTC.

A few counts support this clone. The chain uses TRBV13 and TRBJ2-3; tentative D call: TRBD2 (5 bases). This CDR3 region has 15 residues. Trimming pared 5 bases from V and 2 bases from J, leaving 14 bases between. Germline V lookup: CDR1 PRHDT, CDR2 FYEKMQ (reference sequence). The CDR3 DNA sequence: TGTGCCAGCAGCCTCCAGAGGGCCTCCACAGATACGCAGTATTTT. Its protein is CASSLQRASTDTQYF.

The rearrangement uses TRBV2 and TRBJ1-1, with D perhaps matching TRBD1 (6 bases). The CDR3 has 15 residues. Trimming left V 2 bases short and J 2 bases short, with 12 bases between. In germline, CDR1 is SNHLY, CDR2 FYNNEI. The CDR3 sequence is CASSEIEGVNTEAFF. The CDR3 DNA reads as TGTGCCAGCAGTGAAATTGAGGGGGTAAACACTGAAGCTTTCTTT.

The rearrangement joins TRBV15 to TRBJ1-1; D unresolved. CDR3 length equals 14 residues. Trimming left V 5 bases short and J 1 base short, with 11 bases between. Per germline, CDR1 LNHNV and CDR2 YYDKDF (reference sequence). The CDR3 DNA is TGTGCCACCAGCGGTCTGGGCGAGAACACTGAAGCTTTCTTT. Translating it yields CATSGLGENTEAFF.